This T cell receptor beta chain was captured by sequencing in a study of regulatory T cells in long-lasting Graves disease. The CDR3 consists of 15 residues. V dropped 11 bases and J dropped 4; count of bases not matched to a gene: 11. Time point denoted: persistent/refractory GD, antithyroid drugs over 5 years with positive TRAb. Making the TCR library involved RNA that had been extracted from PBMCs. Note on this clonotype: This clone may be a read error of a much larger clone one base away.

To make TCR beta libraries, researchers used iRepertoire HTBI primers and Arm-PCR of CDR3 regions. TCRdb fed the multiplex PCR reads into MiXCR, producing one record per CDR3 protein. The profile shows roughly 360,000 distinct CDR3 sequences, 23% of them singletons. The material sequenced was peripheral blood mononuclear cells (PBMCs), taken when the disease was refractory, from a patient treated with antithyroid drugs. The TCR sequence derives from a middle-aged woman with Graves disease. The chain recombines TRBV12-3 or TRBV12-4 with TRBJ2-5, with 12 bases matching TRBD2. For the CDR3, the DNA is TGTGCCGGCACCTCGACTAGCGGGAGTGGAGAGACCCAGTACTTC. Amino acid sequence: CAGTSTSGSGETQYF.